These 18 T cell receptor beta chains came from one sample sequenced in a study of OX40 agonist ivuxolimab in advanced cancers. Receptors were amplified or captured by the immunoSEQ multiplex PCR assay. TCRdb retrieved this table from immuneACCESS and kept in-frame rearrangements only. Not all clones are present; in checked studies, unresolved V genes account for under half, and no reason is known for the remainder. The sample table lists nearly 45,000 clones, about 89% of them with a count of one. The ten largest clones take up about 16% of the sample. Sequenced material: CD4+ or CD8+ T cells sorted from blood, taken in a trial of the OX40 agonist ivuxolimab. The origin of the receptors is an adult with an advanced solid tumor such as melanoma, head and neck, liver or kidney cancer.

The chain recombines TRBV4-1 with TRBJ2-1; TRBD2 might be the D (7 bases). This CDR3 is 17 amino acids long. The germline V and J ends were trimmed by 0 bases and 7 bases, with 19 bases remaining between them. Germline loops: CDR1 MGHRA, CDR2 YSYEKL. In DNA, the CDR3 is TGCGCCAGCAGCCAAGAAGGGGGGGGAGAATTAGTTAATGAGCAGTTCTTC. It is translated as CASSQEGGGELVNEQFF.

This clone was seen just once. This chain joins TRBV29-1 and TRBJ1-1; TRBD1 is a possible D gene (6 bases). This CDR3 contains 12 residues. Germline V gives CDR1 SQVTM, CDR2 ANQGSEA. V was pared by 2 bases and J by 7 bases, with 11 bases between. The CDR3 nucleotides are TGCAGCGTTGAACGGGGGACACTTGAAGCTTTCTTT. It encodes CSVERGTLEAFF.

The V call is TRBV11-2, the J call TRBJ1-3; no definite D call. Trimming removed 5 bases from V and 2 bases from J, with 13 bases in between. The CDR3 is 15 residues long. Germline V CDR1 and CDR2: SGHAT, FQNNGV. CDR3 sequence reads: CASSLRRVAGNTIYF. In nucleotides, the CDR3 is TGTGCCAGCAGCCTGCGACGGGTTGCTGGAAACACCATATATTTT.

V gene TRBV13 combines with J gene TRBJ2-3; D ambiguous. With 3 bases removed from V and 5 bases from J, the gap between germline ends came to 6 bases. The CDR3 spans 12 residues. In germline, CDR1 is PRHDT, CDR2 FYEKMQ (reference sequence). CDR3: CASSLVQDTQYF. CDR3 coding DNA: TGTGCCAGCAGCTTGGTACAAGATACGCAGTATTTT. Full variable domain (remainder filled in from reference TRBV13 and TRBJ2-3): AAGVIQSPRHLIKEKRETATLKCYPIPRHDTVYWYQQGPGQDPQFLISFYEKMQSDKGSIPDRFSAQQFSDYHSELNMSSLELGDSALYFCASSLVQDTQYFGPGTRLTVL.

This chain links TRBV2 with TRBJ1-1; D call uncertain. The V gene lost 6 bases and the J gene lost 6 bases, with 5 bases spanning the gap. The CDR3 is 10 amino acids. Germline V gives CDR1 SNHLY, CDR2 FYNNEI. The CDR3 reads CASSGPEAFF. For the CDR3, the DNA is TGTGCCAGCAGCGGGCCTGAAGCTTTCTTT. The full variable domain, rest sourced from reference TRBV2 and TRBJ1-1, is EPEVTQTPSHQVTQMGQEVILRCVPISNHLYFYWYRQILGQKVEFLVSFYNNEISEKSEIFDDQFSVERPDGSNFTLKIRSTKLEDSAMYFCASSGPEAFFGQGTRLTVV.

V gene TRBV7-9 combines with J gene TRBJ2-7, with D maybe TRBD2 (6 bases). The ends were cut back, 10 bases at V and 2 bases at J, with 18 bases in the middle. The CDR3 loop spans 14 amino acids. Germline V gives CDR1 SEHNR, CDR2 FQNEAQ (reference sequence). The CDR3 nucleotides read TGTGCCACCCATGGCGGGGCAGGAACCTACGAGCAGTACTTC. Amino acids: CATHGGAGTYEQYF.

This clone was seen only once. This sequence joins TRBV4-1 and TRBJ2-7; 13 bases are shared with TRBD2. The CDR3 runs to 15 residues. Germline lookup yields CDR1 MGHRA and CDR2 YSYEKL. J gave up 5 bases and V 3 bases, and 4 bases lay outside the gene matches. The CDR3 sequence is CASSQAGTSGNEQYF. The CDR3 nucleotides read TGCGCCAGCAGCCAGGCCGGGACTAGCGGGAACGAGCAGTACTTC.

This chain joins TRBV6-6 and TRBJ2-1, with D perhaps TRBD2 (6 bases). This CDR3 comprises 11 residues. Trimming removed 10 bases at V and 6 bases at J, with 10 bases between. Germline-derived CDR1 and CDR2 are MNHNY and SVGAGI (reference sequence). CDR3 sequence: CATQGLNEQFF. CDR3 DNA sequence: TGTGCCACCCAGGGACTCAATGAGCAGTTCTTC.

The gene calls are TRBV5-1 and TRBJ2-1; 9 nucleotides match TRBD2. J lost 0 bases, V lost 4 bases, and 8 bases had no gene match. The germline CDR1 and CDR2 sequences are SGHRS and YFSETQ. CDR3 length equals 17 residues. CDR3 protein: CASSPPEAGGSYNEQFF. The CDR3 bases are TGCGCCAGCAGCCCTCCCGAAGCGGGAGGCTCCTACAATGAGCAGTTCTTC.

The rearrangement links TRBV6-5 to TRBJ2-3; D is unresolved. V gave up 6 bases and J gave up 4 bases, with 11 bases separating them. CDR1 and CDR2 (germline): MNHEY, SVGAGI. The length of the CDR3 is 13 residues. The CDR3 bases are TGTGCCAGCAGGGCCCTGGGCCCAGATACGCAGTATTTT. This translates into CASRALGPDTQYF.

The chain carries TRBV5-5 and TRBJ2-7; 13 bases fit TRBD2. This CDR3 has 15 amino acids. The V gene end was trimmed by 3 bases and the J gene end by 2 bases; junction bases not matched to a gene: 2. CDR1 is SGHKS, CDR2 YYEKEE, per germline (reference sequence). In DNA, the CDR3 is TGTGCCAGCAGCTATACTAGCGGGAGGGCCTACGAGCAGTACTTC. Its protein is CASSYTSGRAYEQYF.

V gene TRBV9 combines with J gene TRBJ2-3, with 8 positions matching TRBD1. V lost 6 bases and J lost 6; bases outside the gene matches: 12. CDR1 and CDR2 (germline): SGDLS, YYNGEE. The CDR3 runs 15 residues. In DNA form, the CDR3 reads TGTGCCAGCACCCCGGGGGACAGGTACCCCGATACGCAGTATTTT. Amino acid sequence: CASTPGDRYPDTQYF.

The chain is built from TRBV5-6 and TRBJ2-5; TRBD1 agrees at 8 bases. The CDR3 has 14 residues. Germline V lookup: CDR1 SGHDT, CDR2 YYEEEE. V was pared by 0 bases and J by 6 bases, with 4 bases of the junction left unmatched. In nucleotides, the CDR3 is TGTGCCAGCAGCTTGGATGACAGGGGCCAGACCCAGTACTTC. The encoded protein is CASSLDDRGQTQYF.

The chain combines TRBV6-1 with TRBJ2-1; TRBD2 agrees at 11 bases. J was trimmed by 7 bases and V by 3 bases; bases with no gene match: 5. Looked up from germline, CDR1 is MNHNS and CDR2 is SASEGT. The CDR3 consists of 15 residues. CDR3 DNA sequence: TGTGCCAGCAGTGACATTAGCGGGGGGGCGAATGAGCAGTTCTTC. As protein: CASSDISGGANEQFF.

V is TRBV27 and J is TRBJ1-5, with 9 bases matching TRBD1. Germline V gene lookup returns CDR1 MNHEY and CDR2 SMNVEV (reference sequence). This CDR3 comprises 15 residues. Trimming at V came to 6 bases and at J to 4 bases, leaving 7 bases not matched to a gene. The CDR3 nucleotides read TGTGCCAGCAGCCTGGGGACAGGGAGAAATCAGCCCCAGCATTTT. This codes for CASSLGTGRNQPQHF.

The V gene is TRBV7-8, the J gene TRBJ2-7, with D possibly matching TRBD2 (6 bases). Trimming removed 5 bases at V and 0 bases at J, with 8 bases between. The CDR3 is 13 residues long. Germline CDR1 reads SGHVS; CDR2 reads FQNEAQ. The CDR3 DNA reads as TGTGCCAGCAGCGCGGGAAGCTCCTACGAGCAGTACTTC. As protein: CASSAGSSYEQYF.

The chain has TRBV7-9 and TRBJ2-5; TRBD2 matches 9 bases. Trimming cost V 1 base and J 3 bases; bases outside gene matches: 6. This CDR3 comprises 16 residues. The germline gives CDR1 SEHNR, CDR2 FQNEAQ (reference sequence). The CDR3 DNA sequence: TGTGCCAGCAGCTTAGTGGTAGCGGGGGAAAAAGAGACCCAGTACTTC. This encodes CASSLVVAGEKETQYF.

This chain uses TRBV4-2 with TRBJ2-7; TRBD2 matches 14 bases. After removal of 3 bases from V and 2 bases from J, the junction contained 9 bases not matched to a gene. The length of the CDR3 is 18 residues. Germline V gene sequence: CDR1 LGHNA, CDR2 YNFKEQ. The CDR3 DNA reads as TGTGCCAGCAGCCACGCGGGGACTAGCGGGGGTTTCCCCTACGAGCAGTACTTC. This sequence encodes CASSHAGTSGGFPYEQYF.